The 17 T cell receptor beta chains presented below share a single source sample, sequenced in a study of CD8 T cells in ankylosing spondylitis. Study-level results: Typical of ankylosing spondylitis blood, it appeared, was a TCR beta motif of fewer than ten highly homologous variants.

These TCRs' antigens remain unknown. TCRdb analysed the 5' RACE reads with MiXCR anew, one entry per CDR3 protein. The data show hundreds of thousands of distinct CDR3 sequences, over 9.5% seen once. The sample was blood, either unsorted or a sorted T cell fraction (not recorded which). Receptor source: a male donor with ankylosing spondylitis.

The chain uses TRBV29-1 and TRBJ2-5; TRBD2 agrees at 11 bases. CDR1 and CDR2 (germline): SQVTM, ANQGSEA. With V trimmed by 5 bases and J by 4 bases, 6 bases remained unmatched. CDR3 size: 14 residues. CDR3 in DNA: TGCAGCGTTAACTCAGGACTAGCGGGAGAGACCCAGTACTTC. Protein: CSVNSGLAGETQYF.

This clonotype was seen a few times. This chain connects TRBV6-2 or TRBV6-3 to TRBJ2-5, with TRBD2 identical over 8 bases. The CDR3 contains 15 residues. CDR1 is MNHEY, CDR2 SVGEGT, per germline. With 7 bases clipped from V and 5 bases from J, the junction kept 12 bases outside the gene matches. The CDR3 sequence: CASTVGTRIPETQYF. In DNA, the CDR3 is TGTGCCAGCACCGTCGGGACTAGGATACCGGAGACCCAGTACTTC.

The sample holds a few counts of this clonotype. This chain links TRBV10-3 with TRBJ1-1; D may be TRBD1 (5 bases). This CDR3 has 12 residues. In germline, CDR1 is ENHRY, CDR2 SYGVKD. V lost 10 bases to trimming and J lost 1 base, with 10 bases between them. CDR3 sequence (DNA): TGTGCCACAAGGACACAGAACACTGAAGCTTTCTTT. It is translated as CATRTQNTEAFF.

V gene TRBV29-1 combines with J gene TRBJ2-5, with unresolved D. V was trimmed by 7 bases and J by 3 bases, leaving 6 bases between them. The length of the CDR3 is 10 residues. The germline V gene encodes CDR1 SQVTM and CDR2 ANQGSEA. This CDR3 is CSGGEETQYF. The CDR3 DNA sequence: TGCAGCGGTGGAGAAGAGACCCAGTACTTC.

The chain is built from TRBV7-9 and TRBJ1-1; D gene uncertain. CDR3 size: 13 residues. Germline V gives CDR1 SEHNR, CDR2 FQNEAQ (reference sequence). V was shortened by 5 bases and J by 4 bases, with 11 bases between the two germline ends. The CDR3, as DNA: TGTGCCAGCAGCCTGGACCGGAGCACTGAAGCTTTCTTT. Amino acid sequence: CASSLDRSTEAFF.

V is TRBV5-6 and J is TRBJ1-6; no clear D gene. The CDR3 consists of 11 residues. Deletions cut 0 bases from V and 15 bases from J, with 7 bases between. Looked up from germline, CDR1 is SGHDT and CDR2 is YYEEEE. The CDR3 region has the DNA TGTGCCAGCAGCTTGGAAGGGAACCTCCACTTT. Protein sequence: CASSLEGNLHF.

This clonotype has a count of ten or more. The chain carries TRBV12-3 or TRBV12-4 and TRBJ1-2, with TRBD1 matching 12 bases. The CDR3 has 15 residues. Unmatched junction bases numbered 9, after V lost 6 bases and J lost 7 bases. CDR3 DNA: TGTGCCAGCAGCCTGGGGACAGGGGGCGCGGGTGGCTACACCTTC. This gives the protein CASSLGTGGAGGYTF.

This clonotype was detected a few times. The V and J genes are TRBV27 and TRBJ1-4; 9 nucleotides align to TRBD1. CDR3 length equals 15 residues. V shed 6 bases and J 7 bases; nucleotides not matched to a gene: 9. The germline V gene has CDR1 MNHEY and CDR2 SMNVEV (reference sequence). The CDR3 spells CASRARQGDSEKLFF. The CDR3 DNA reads TGTGCCAGCAGGGCACGACAGGGGGATAGTGAAAAACTGTTTTTT.

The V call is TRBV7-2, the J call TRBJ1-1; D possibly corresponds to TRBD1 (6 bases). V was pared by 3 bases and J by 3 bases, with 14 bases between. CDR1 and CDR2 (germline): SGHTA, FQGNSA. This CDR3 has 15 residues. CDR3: CASSFEGVVDTEAFF. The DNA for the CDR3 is TGTGCCAGCAGCTTTGAGGGGGTCGTGGACACTGAAGCTTTCTTT.

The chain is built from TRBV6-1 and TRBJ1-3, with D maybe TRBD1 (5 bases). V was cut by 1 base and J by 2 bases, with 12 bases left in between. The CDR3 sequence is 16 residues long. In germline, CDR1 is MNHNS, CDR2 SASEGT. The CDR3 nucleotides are TGTGCCAGCAGTGAAGGATTCAGGGTCACTGGAAACACCATATATTTT. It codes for CASSEGFRVTGNTIYF.

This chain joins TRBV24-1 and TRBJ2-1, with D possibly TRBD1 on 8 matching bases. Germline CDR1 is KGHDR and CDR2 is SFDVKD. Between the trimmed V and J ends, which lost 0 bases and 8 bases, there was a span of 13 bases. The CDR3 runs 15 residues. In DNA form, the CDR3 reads TGTGCCACCAGTGATTTGAACAGGGGGGGGGATGAGCAGTTCTTC. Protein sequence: CATSDLNRGGDEQFF.

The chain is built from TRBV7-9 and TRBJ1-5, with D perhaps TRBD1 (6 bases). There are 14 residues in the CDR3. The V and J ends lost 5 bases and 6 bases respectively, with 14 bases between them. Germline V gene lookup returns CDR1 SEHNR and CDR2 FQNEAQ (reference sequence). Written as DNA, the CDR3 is TGTGCCAGCAGCCAAGGGGGTTTGAGTCAGCCCCAGCATTTT. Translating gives CASSQGGLSQPQHF. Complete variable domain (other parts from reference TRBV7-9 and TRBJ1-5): DTGVSQNPRHKITKRGQNVTFRCDPISEHNRLYWYRQTLGQGPEFLTYFQNEAQLEKSRLLSDRFSAERPKGSFSTLEIQRTEQGDSAMYLCASSQGGLSQPQHFGDGTRLSIL.

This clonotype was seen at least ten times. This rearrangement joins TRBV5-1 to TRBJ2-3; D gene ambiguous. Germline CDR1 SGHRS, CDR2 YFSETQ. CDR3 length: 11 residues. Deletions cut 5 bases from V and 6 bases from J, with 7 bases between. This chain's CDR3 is CASRLGDTQYF. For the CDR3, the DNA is TGCGCCAGCAGGTTAGGGGATACGCAGTATTTT. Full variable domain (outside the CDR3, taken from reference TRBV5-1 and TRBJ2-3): KAGVTQTPRYLIKTRGQQVTLSCSPISGHRSVSWYQQTPGQGLQFLFEYFSETQRNKGNFPGRFSGRQFSNSRSEMNVSTLELGDSALYLCASRLGDTQYFGPGTRLTVL.

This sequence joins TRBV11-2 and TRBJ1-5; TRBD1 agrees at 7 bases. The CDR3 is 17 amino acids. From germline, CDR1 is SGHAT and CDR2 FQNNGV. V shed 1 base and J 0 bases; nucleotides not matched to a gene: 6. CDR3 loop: CASSLGTGDSSNQPQHF. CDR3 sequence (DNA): TGTGCCAGCAGCTTAGGCACCGGGGACAGTAGCAATCAGCCCCAGCATTTT.

In DNA, the CDR3 is TGTGCCTGGAGTGAAGCGTCTCACACCATATATTTT. This translates into CAWSEASHTIYF. This chain uses TRBV30 with TRBJ1-3; D is undetermined. Germline CDR1 GTSNPN, CDR2 SVGIG (reference sequence). The CDR3 is made up of 12 amino acids. V was pared by 1 base and J by 8 bases, with 9 bases between.

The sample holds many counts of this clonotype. CDR3 nucleotides: TGCAGCGACCGCCGACCAGAAATACCGGAGACCCAGTACTTC. Its translation: CSDRRPEIPETQYF. This chain connects TRBV29-1 to TRBJ2-5, with no clear D. Germline CDR1 is SQVTM and CDR2 is ANQGSEA. CDR3 length: 14 residues. V was clipped by 7 bases and J by 5 bases, with 20 bases between them.

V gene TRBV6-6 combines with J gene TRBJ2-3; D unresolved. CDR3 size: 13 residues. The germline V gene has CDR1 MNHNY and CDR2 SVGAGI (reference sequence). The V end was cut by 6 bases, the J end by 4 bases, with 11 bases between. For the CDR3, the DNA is TGTGCCAGCAGAACTATGGGCGCAGATACGCAGTATTTT. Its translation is CASRTMGADTQYF.